The clone carrying this T cell receptor (beta chain) turned up a few times. Its specificity is not known. The data were obtained in a study of beta chain features in type 1 diabetes. The V and J ends lost 5 bases and 2 bases, in that order; junction bases with no gene match: 3. Germline loops: CDR1 SGDLS, CDR2 YYNGEE. The CDR3 totals 13 residues. Whole-study results and caveats: All four CD4+ subsets from Type 1 diabetes patients carried moderately but significantly shorter TCRB CDR3s.

Isolated RNA was reverse transcribed in full, so expressed TCRB transcripts were sequenced. Produced via immunoSEQ multiplex PCR; TCRdb's table is partial and in-frame only. There are a few hundred thousand clones in the sample; over 10% occur only once, and approximately 0.011% lies in the top ten. This rearrangement joins TRBV9 to TRBJ2-5, with 7 bases lining up with TRBD2. This TCR was recovered from a woman between 18 and 29 years old with type 1 diabetes. The sample was naive CD4+ T cells from blood. The CDR3 DNA follows: TGTGCCAGCAGTTTCGGGGGGCAAGAGACCCAGTACTTC. Translated: CASSFGGQETQYF.